The 10 T cell receptor beta chains below all came from one sample that was sequenced in a study of blood T cell repertoires in COVID-19. The method was immunoSEQ multiplex PCR; TCRdb's version includes in-frame clones alone and lacks a portion of them. Among 350,000 to 450,000 clones listed, over 75% were seen once. The specimen sequenced was PBMCs or T cells enriched from blood (not recorded which). The receptors were sampled from a man under 40 who had recovered from COVID-19.

The rearrangement uses TRBV6-5 and TRBJ2-1, with TRBD2 matching 9 bases. The CDR3 is 14 residues long. In germline, CDR1 is MNHEY, CDR2 SVGAGI. The trim removed 8 bases at V and 5 bases at J, leaving 7 bases unmatched. The CDR3 here is CASSTSGPHNEQFF. The CDR3 nucleotides read TGTGCCAGCTCAACTAGCGGGCCACACAATGAGCAGTTCTTC.

CDR3 DNA: TGTGCCAGCAGCCGTCGACAGGGCCCTCCCGGCGAGCAGTACTTC. Its translation is CASSRRQGPPGEQYF. V and J are TRBV28 and TRBJ2-7, with 7 bases identical to TRBD1. The J segment lost 6 bases and the V segment lost 6 bases, leaving 14 bases of the junction unmatched. CDR3 length equals 15 residues. Germline CDR1 is MDHEN and CDR2 is SYDVKM.

Concerning this clone itself: The junction departs from the called germline gene at one end, perhaps through a read error. J is TRBJ2-3 and V is TRBV7-9, with D possibly matching TRBD2 (6 bases). This CDR3 is built from 11 residues. Germline loops: CDR1 SEHNR, CDR2 FQNEAQ (reference sequence). The CDR3 sequence is CASSLEGRRRF. Written as DNA, the CDR3 is TGTGCCAGCAGCTTAGAGGGGAGGAGACGTTTT.

V usage is TRBV5-1 and J usage is TRBJ1-1, with 11 bases identical to TRBD1. V lost 4 bases and J lost 5; bases outside the gene matches: 7. The CDR3 length is 15 residues. Germline CDR1 and CDR2: SGHRS and YFSETQ. The CDR3 is CASSPWTGGLTEAFF. The CDR3 DNA follows: TGCGCCAGCAGCCCATGGACAGGGGGCTTGACTGAAGCTTTCTTT.

V gene TRBV9 combines with J gene TRBJ2-7, with TRBD2 identical over 9 bases. This CDR3 is 15 amino acids long. Germline trimming cut 0 bases from V and 4 bases from J; bases unmatched to any gene: 5. Germline CDR1 and CDR2: SGDLS and YYNGEE. CDR3 in amino acids: CASSVGREGLYEQYF. The CDR3 DNA reads TGTGCCAGCAGCGTAGGGCGGGAGGGCCTATACGAGCAGTACTTC.

V and J are TRBV7-8 and TRBJ2-1; maybe TRBD1 (6 bases). V lost 6 bases and J 1 base, leaving 13 bases between the germline ends. The CDR3 has 15 residues. Germline V lookup: CDR1 SGHVS, CDR2 FQNEAQ. DNA for the CDR3: TGTGCCAGCAGTTCAGGGGTGGTGTCCTACAATGAGCAGTTCTTC. This gives the protein CASSSGVVSYNEQFF. The entire variable domain, with the rest obtained from reference TRBV7-8 and TRBJ2-1, is as follows: GAGVSQSPRYKVAKRGQDVALRCDPISGHVSLFWYQQALGQGPEFLTYFQNEAQLDKSGLPSDRFFAERPEGSVSTLKIQRTQQEDSAVYLCASSSGVVSYNEQFFGPGTRLTVL.

This chain joins TRBV12-3 or TRBV12-4 and TRBJ2-7; tentative D call: TRBD2 (6 bases). The CDR3 spans 13 residues. Trimming stripped 2 bases from V and 6 bases from J, with 11 bases between. The CDR3 protein is CASSLKARGEQYF. CDR3 bases: TGTGCCAGCAGTTTAAAGGCGCGGGGCGAGCAGTACTTC.

V usage is TRBV19 and J usage is TRBJ2-5; D is undetermined. V lost 5 bases and J lost 4, with 8 bases in between. Germline V gene data show CDR1 as LNHDA and CDR2 as SQIVND (reference sequence). CDR3 length: 12 residues. CDR3 nucleotide sequence: TGTGCCAGTAGTGCCCAGGTAGAGACCCAGTACTTC. Translation: CASSAQVETQYF.

V usage is TRBV12-3 or TRBV12-4 and J usage is TRBJ1-3, with a weak D call TRBD1 (6 bases). V lost 3 bases to trimming and J lost 8 bases, with 11 bases between them. The CDR3 loop spans 13 amino acids. CDR3 in DNA: TGTGCCAGCAGTTTTGGACAGACTCACACCATATATTTT. The encoded protein is CASSFGQTHTIYF.

The rearrangement links TRBV30 to TRBJ1-5, with 10 nucleotides matching TRBD1. Germline assignment: CDR1 GTSNPN and CDR2 SVGIG (reference sequence). There are 17 residues in the CDR3. V gave up 2 bases and J gave up 2 bases; unmatched junction bases: 9. The CDR3 bases are TGTGCCTGGAGTCTGAGGTGGGACAGGGGTGGCAATCAGCCCCAGCATTTT. It translates to CAWSLRWDRGGNQPQHF. The whole variable domain, filled in from reference TRBV30 and TRBJ1-5, reads SQTIHQWPATLVQPVGSPLSLECTVEGTSNPNLYWYRQAAGRGLQLLFYSVGIGQISSEVPQNLSASRPQDRQFILSSKKLLLSDSGFYLCAWSLRWDRGGNQPQHFGDGTRLSIL.